This entry concerns a single T cell receptor beta chain. This sample was included in a study of T-cell reconstitution after alpha-beta-depleted transplantation in children. This CDR3 has 13 amino acids. The V end was cut by 6 bases, the J end by 0 bases, with 5 bases between. Unique molecular identifiers featured in how the TCRbeta library was prepared. TCRdb ran MiXCR on the PCR reads and lists one entry per CDR3 protein. The repertoire has some 120,000 distinct CDR3 sequences, approximately 10% of them found once; the top ten carry less than 40%. The receptor comes from a boy younger than 10 with acute lymphoblastic leukemia, due to receive a stem cell transplant. The chain joins TRBV12-3 or TRBV12-4 to TRBJ1-4, with D possibly matching TRBD1 (5 bases). The sequenced sample was PBMCs, obtained before TCRalphabeta/CD19-depleted stem cell transplant. The CDR3 protein is CASRQATNEKLFF. The CDR3 nucleotides are TGTGCCAGCAGACAGGCAACTAATGAAAAACTGTTTTTT.